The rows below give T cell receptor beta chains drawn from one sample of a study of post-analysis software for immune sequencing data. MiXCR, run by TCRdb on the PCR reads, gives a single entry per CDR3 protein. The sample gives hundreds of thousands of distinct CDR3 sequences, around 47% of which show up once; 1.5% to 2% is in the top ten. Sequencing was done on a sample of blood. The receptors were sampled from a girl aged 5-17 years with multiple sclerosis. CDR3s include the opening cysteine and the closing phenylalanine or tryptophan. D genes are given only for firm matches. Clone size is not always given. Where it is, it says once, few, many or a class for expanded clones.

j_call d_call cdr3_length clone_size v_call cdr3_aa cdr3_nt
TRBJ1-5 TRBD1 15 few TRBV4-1 CASSQPGGSNQPQHF TGCGCCAGCAGCCAGCCAGGGGGTAGCAATCAGCCCCAGCATTTT
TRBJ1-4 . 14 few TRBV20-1 CSASGASGSEKLFF TGCAGTGCTAGTGGGGCCTCTGGGAGTGAAAAACTGTTTTTT
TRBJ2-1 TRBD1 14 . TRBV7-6 CAPSRQGEQNEQFF TGTGCCCCATCCCGTCAGGGGGAGCAAAATGAGCAGTTCTTC
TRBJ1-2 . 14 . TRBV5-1 CASSLYQGTTGYTF TGCGCCAGCAGCTTGTACCAGGGGACAACTGGCTACACCTTC
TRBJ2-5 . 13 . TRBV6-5 CASTGSNVETQYF TGTGCCAGCACGGGCTCAAACGTAGAGACCCAGTACTTC
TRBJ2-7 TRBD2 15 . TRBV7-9 CASSSSFISGDEQYF TGTGCCAGCAGCTCATCATTCATTAGCGGGGACGAGCAGTACTTC
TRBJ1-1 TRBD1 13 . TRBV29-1 CSVQGVLNTEAFF TGCAGCGTTCAGGGGGTGTTGAACACTGAAGCTTTCTTT
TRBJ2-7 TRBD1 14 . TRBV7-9 CASSLSTGFHEQYF TGTGCCAGCAGCTTATCGACAGGGTTCCACGAGCAGTACTTC
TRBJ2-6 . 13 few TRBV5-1 CASTSSGANVLTF TGCGCCAGCACGAGCTCTGGGGCCAACGTCCTGACTTTC
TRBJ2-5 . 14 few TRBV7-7 CASSLGGLQETQYF TGTGCCAGCAGCTTAGGCGGGCTGCAAGAGACCCAGTACTTC
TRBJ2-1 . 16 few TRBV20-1 CSAYNPDYRKNNEQFF TGCAGTGCTTACAACCCGGACTACCGAAAGAACAATGAGCAGTTCTTC
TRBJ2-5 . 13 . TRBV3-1 CASSQLGQETQYF TGTGCCAGCAGCCAATTGGGACAAGAGACCCAGTACTTC
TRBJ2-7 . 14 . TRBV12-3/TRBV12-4 CASSLQVLSYEQYF TGTGCCAGCAGTTTACAGGTCCTCTCCTACGAGCAGTACTTC
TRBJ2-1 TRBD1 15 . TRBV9 CASRGPGTEYNEQVF TGTGCCAGCAGGGGCCCCGGGACAGAATACAATGAGCAGGTCTTC
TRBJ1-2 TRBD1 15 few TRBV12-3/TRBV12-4 CASRGGQGADYGYTF TGTGCCAGCAGGGGGGGACAGGGGGCGGACTATGGCTACACCTTC
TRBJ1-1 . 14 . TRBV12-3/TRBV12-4 CASSPLRGNTEAFF TGTGCCAGCAGTCCCCTCAGGGGCAACACTGAAGCTTTCTTT
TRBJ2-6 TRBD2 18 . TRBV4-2 CASSQKLAGPAGANVLTF TGTGCCAGCAGCCAAAAACTAGCGGGTCCAGCTGGGGCCAACGTCCTGACTTTC
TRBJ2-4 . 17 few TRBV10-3 CAISESEPRTAVREQYF TGTGCCATCAGTGAGTCCGAGCCACGCACTGCGGTTCGGGAGCAGTACTTC
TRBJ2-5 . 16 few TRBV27 CASSFPQGSGDNEQYF TGTGCCAGCAGTTTTCCACAGGGGTCGGGAGACAATGAGCAGTACTTC
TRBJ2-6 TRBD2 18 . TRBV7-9 CASSSSSGGRSGANVLTF TGTGCCAGCAGCTCGTCTAGCGGGGGTCGCTCTGGGGCCAACGTCCTGACTTTC
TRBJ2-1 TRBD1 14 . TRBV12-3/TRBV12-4 CASNRQGLYNEQFF TGTGCCAGCAACAGACAGGGCCTCTACAATGAGCAGTTCTTC
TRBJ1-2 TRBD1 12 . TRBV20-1 CSLTGKNYGYTF TGCAGCCTGACAGGGAAAAACTATGGCTACACCTTC
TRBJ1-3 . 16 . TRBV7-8 CASSLNVGPVRNTIYF TGTGCCAGCAGCTTAAACGTCGGGCCTGTAAGGAACACCATATATTTT
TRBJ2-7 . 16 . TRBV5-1 CASSLAKGPRTYEQYF TGCGCCAGCAGCTTGGCCAAAGGGCCCCGGACCTACGAGCAGTACTTC
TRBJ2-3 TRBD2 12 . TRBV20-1 CSASRPDGGSYF TGCAGTGCTAGCCGCCCGGACGGGGGGTCGTATTTT
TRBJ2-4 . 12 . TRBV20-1 CSAPRGGDIQYF TGCAGTGCCCCAAGGGGTGGGGACATTCAGTACTTC
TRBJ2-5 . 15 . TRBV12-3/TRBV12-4 CASSPSTAPWGTQYF TGTGCCAGCAGCCCATCGACAGCGCCTTGGGGGACCCAGTACTTC